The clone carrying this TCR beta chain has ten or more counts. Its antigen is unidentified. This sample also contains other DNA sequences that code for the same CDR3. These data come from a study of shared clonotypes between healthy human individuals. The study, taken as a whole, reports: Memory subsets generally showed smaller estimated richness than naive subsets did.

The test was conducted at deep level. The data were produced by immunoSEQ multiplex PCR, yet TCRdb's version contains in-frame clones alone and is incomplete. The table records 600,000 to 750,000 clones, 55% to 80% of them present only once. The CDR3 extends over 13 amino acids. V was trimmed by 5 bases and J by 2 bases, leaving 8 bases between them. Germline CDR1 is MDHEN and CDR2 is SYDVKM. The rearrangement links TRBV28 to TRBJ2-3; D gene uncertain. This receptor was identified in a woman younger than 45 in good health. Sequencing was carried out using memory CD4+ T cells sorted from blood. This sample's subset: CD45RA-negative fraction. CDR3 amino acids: CASSLPATDTQYF. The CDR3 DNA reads TGTGCCAGCAGTCTTCCAGCCACAGATACGCAGTATTTT. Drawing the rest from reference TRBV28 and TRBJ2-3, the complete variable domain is DVKVTQSSRYLVKRTGEKVFLECVQDMDHENMFWYRQDPGLGLRLIYFSYDVKMKEKGDIPEGYSVSREKKERFSLILESASTNQTSMYLCASSLPATDTQYFGPGTRLTVL.